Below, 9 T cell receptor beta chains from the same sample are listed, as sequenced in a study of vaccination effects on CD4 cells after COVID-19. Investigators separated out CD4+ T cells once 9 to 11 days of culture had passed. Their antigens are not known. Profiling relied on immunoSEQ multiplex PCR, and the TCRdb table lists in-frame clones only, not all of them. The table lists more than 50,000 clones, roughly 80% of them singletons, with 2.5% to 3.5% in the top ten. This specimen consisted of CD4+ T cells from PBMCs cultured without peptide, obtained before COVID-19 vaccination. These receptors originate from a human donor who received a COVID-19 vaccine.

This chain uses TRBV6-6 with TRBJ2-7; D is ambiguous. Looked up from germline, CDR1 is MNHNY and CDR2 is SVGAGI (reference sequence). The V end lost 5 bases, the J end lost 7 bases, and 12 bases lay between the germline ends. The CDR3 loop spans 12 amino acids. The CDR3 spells CASSDDVLEQYV. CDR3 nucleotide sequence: TGTGCCAGCAGTGATGACGTTCTAGAGCAGTACGTC.

The CDR3 region has the DNA TGTGCCAGCTCACCCGGGACAGCTAATCAGCCCCAGCATTTT. The encoded protein is CASSPGTANQPQHF. The chain combines TRBV18 with TRBJ1-5, with 7 bases matching TRBD1. Germline V gives CDR1 KGHSH, CDR2 LQKENI. Trimming took 3 bases from V and 4 from J; bases not matched to a gene: 3. CDR3 size: 14 residues.

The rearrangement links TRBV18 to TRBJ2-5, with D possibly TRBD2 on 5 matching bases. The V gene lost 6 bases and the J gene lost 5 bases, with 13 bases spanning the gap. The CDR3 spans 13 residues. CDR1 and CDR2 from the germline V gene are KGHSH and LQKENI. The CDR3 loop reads CASSLGLGETQYF. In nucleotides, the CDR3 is TGTGCCAGCTCTCTCGGACTCGGGGAGACCCAGTACTTC.

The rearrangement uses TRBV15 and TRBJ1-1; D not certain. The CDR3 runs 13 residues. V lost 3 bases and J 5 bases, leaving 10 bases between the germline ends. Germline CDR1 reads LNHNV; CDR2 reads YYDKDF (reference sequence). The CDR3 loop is CATSREYWTEAFF. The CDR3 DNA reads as TGTGCCACCAGCAGGGAGTATTGGACTGAAGCTTTCTTT.

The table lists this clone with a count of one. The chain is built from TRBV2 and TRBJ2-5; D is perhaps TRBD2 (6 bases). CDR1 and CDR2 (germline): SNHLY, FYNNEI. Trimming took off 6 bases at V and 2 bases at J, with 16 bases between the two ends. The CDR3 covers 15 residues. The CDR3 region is CASRASLARQETQYF. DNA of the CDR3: TGTGCCAGCAGAGCCTCGCTAGCGCGGCAAGAGACCCAGTACTTC.

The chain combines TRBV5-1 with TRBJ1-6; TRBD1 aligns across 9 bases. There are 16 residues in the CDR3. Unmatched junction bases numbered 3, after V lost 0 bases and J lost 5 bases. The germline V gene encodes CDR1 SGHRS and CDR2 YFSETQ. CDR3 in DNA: TGCGCCAGCAGCTTGGCGACAGGGGGAGATAATTCACCCCTCCACTTT. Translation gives CASSLATGGDNSPLHF.

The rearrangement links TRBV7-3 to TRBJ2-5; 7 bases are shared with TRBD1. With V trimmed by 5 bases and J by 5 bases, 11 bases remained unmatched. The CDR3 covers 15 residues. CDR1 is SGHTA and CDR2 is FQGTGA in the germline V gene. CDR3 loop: CASSPPGGRGETQYF. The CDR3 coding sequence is TGTGCCAGCAGCCCCCCAGGGGGAAGGGGGGAGACCCAGTACTTC.

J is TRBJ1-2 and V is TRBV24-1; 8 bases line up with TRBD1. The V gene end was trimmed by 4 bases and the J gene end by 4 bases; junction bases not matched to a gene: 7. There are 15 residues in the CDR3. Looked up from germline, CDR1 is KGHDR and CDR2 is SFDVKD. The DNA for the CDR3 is TGTGCCACCAGTGAAAGAGGGACAGGAGCCTATGGCTACACCTTC. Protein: CATSERGTGAYGYTF.

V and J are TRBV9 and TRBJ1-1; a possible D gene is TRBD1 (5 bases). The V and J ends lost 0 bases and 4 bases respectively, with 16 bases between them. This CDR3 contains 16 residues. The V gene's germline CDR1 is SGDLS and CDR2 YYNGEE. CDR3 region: CASSVGSGLEGTEAFF. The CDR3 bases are TGTGCCAGCAGCGTAGGATCGGGACTTGAAGGCACTGAAGCTTTCTTT.